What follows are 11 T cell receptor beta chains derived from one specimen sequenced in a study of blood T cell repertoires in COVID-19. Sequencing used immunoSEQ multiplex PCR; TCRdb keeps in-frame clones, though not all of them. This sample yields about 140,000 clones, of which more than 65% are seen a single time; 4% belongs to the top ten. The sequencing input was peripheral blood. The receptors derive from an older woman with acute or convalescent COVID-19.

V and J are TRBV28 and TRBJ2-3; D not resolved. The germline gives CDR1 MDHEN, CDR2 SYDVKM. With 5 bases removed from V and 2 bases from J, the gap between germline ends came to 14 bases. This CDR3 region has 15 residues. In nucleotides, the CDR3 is TGTGCCAGCAGTCTCACCCCAGGTTTCACAGATACGCAGTATTTT. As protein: CASSLTPGFTDTQYF.

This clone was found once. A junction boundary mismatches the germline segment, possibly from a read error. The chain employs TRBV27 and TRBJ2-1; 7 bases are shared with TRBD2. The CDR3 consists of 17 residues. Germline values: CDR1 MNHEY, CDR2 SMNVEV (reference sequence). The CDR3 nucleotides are TGTGCCAGCAGTTTATGGACTAGTAGGGTTACCTACAGTGAGCAGTTCTTC. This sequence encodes CASSLWTSRVTYSEQFF.

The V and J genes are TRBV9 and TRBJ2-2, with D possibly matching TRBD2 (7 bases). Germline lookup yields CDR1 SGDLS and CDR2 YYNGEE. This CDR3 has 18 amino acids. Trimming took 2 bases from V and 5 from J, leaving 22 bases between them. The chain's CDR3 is CASSVKAGLGTGTGELFF. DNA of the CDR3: TGTGCCAGCAGCGTGAAGGCAGGACTAGGCACAGGGACCGGGGAGCTGTTTTTT.

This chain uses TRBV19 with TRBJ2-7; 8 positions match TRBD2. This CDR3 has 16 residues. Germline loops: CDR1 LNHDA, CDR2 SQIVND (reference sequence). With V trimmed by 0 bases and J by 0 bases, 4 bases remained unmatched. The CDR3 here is CASSIDLSGSSYEQYF. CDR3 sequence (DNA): TGTGCCAGTAGTATAGATCTAAGCGGGAGCTCCTACGAGCAGTACTTC.

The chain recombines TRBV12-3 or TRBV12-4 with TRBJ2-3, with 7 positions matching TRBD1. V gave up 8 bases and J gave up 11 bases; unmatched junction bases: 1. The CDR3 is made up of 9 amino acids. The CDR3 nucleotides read TGTGCCAGCGGGACAGAGCAGTATTTT. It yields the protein CASGTEQYF.

CDR3 DNA: TGTGCCAGCAGCTTAGTGGCCGGGGATGCTCTTAGTGGCTACACCTTC. It yields the protein CASSLVAGDALSGYTF. This chain links TRBV11-2 with TRBJ1-2; no clear D gene. V gave up 1 base and J gave up 7 bases, with 19 bases separating them. The CDR3 totals 16 residues. Germline-derived CDR1 and CDR2 are SGHAT and FQNNGV.

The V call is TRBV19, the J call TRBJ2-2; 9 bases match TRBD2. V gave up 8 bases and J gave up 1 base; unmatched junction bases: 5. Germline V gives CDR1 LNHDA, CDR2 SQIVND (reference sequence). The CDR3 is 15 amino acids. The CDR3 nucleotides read TGTGCCAGTGGGACTAGCACTAAGAACACCGGGGAGCTGTTTTTT. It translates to CASGTSTKNTGELFF.

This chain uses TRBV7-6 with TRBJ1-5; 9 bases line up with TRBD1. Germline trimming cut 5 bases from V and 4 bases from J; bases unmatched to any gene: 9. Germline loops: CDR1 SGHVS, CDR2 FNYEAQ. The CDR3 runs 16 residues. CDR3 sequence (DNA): TGTGCCAGCAGCCCCACCTCGGGACAGGGTAATCAGCCCCAGCATTTT. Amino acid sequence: CASSPTSGQGNQPQHF.

CDR3 region: CATSEDGGGRAYEQYF. DNA of the CDR3: TGTGCCACCAGTGAGGACGGGGGCGGGAGGGCCTACGAGCAGTACTTC. The chain is built from TRBV24-1 and TRBJ2-7, with 9 nucleotides matching TRBD2. This CDR3 contains 16 residues. CDR1 and CDR2 from the germline V gene are KGHDR and SFDVKD. The trim removed 4 bases at V and 2 bases at J, leaving 8 bases unmatched.

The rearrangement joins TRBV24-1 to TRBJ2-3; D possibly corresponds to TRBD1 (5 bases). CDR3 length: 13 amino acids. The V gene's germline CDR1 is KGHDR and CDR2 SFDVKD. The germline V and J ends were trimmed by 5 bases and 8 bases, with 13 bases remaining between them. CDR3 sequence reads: CATSGAGRGTQYF. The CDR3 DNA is TGTGCCACCAGTGGCGCAGGGCGAGGTACGCAGTATTTT.

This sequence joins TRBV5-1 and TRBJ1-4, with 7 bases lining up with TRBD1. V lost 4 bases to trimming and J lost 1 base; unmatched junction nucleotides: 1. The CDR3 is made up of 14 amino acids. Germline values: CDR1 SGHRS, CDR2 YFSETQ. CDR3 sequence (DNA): TGCGCCAGCAGCCCAGGGGGAACTAATGAAAAACTGTTTTTT. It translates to CASSPGGTNEKLFF.